What follows are 28 T cell receptor beta chains derived from one specimen sequenced in a study of T-cell memory formation after mild COVID-19 (dated by TCRdb to about 2021). The library was prepared using 5' RACE. TCRdb lists the instrument as Illumina NovaSeq 6000. The raw public data were reprocessed by TCRdb itself: fastp quality trimming at Q25, MiXCR clonotype calling, in-frame beta chains only. Entries that share a CDR3 protein sequence are merged under the most common genes and DNA. This sample is represented by hundreds of thousands of distinct CDR3 sequences; about a quarter of them were singletons. Under 15% of the sample lies in the top ten. The sequenced sample consisted of PBMCs or a T cell subset sorted from them (not recorded which). Every receptor here comes from an adult woman who had mild COVID-19 (a few samples of this study predate the infection). The sample titles of this study are shuffled in the database, so cell type and time point are left out; the donor was told from shared clones.

This clonotype has a handful of counts. This sequence joins TRBV3-1 and TRBJ1-2; D gene ambiguous. The V end lost 4 bases, the J end lost 1 base, and 4 bases lay between the germline ends. Germline values: CDR1 LGHDT, CDR2 YNNKEL (reference sequence). The CDR3 spans 12 residues. CDR3 DNA sequence: TGTGCCAGCAGCCGACTTAACTATGGCTACACCTTC. This sequence encodes CASSRLNYGYTF.

The rearrangement joins TRBV29-1 to TRBJ2-1; D gene unclear. V was clipped by 1 base and J by 1 base, with 8 bases between them. There are 14 residues in the CDR3. Germline V gene lookup returns CDR1 SQVTM and CDR2 ANQGSEA. The CDR3 reads CSVEVSGSYNEQFF. CDR3 sequence (DNA): TGCAGCGTTGAAGTCTCAGGTTCCTACAATGAGCAGTTCTTC.

This chain links TRBV18 with TRBJ1-1, with D maybe TRBD1 (5 bases). Germline V gives CDR1 KGHSH, CDR2 LQKENI. The CDR3 totals 18 residues. V lost 0 bases, J lost 1 base, and 18 bases lay in between. Here the CDR3 reads CASSPPGIAGQRNTEAFF. The CDR3 DNA sequence: TGTGCCAGCTCACCACCGGGAATTGCCGGACAAAGGAACACTGAAGCTTTCTTT. Together with reference TRBV18 and TRBJ1-1, the CDR3 gives the full variable domain: NAGVMQNPRHLVRRRGQEARLRCSPMKGHSHVYWYRQLPEEGLKFMVYLQKENIIDESGMPKERFSAEFPKEGPSILRIQQVVRGDSAAYFCASSPPGIAGQRNTEAFFGQGTRLTVV.

The chain recombines TRBV29-1 with TRBJ2-1; 12 bases match TRBD1. This CDR3 is 13 amino acids long. J was trimmed by 8 bases and V by 7 bases; bases with no gene match: 6. The germline gives CDR1 SQVTM, CDR2 ANQGSEA. The CDR3 sequence: CSARDRGLDEQFF. The CDR3, as DNA: TGCAGCGCCCGGGACAGGGGGCTCGATGAGCAGTTCTTC.

The rearrangement joins TRBV20-1 to TRBJ1-2, with D possibly matching TRBD1 (6 bases). V shed 5 bases and J shed 8 bases, with 18 bases lying between them. This CDR3 comprises 13 residues. Germline V gene sequence: CDR1 DFQATT, CDR2 SNEGSKA (reference sequence). The CDR3 loop is CSASGGGRGGYTF. CDR3 coding DNA: TGCAGTGCTTCCGGTGGGGGGCGTGGAGGCTACACCTTC.

This clonotype was seen a handful of times. This sequence joins TRBV5-6 and TRBJ1-1; D is unclear. The CDR3 length is 15 residues. Germline V gene sequence: CDR1 SGHDT, CDR2 YYEEEE. Trimming took off 0 bases at V and 5 bases at J, with 14 bases between the two ends. The CDR3 spells CASSLVDFGETEAFF. CDR3 DNA sequence: TGTGCCAGCAGCTTGGTGGATTTCGGGGAGACTGAAGCTTTCTTT.

The V gene is TRBV7-2, the J gene TRBJ2-7; tentative D call: TRBD2 (5 bases). Germline loops: CDR1 SGHTA, CDR2 FQGNSA. The CDR3 runs to 14 residues. The V end was cut by 5 bases, the J end by 6 bases, with 17 bases between. CDR3 bases: TGTGCCAGCAGCCCCGGGGAGTTAGAATCCGAGCAGTACTTC. Translated, it gives CASSPGELESEQYF.

This clonotype was observed a handful of times. The gene calls are TRBV28 and TRBJ1-2; the D is unclear. Per the germline V gene, CDR1 is MDHEN and CDR2 is SYDVKM. V lost 2 bases and J lost 1, with 11 bases in between. The CDR3 length is 15 residues. The CDR3 sequence: CASSLETRSNYGYTF. The CDR3 DNA sequence: TGTGCCAGCAGTTTAGAGACGCGGAGTAACTATGGCTACACCTTC.

The chain combines TRBV15 with TRBJ1-1; D possibly corresponds to TRBD1 (6 bases). This CDR3 has 14 residues. The germline CDR1 and CDR2 sequences are LNHNV and YYDKDF (reference sequence). V was pared by 5 bases and J by 0 bases, with 10 bases between. The CDR3 sequence is CATSQDRLNTEAFF. CDR3 bases: TGTGCCACCAGCCAAGACAGGTTGAACACTGAAGCTTTCTTT.

The J gene is TRBJ2-7, the V gene TRBV12-3 or TRBV12-4; TRBD2 matches 7 bases. With 6 bases clipped from V and 1 base from J, the junction kept 9 bases outside the gene matches. This CDR3 has 15 residues. The DNA of the CDR3 is TGTGCCAGCAGACCCCACTCGGGGGGTTCCTACGAGCAGTACTTC. Translating it yields CASRPHSGGSYEQYF.

This clonotype occurred a few times. The rearrangement joins TRBV6-4 to TRBJ2-2, with 10 bases identical to TRBD1. Germline CDR1 MRHNA, CDR2 SNTAGT. This CDR3 spans 17 amino acids. V was clipped by 7 bases and J by 0 bases; unmatched bases: 8. The CDR3 protein is CASTRDRGISNTGELFF. CDR3 in DNA: TGTGCCAGCACCCGGGACAGGGGCATATCGAACACCGGGGAGCTGTTTTTT.

V usage is TRBV20-1 and J usage is TRBJ2-7, with 7 bases matching TRBD1. CDR3 length: 14 residues. V shed 6 bases, J shed 5 bases, and the junction held 13 bases outside the gene matches. From germline, CDR1 is DFQATT and CDR2 SNEGSKA (reference sequence). The CDR3 DNA reads as TGCAGTGCCTTTAACCGACAGGGACGGAACGAGCAGTACTTC. This sequence encodes CSAFNRQGRNEQYF.

This clonotype has only a few counts. V gene TRBV6-6 combines with J gene TRBJ2-5; 8 bases are a match to TRBD2. This CDR3 spans 16 amino acids. Looked up from germline, CDR1 is MNHNY and CDR2 is SVGAGI (reference sequence). Unmatched junction bases numbered 7, after V lost 1 base and J lost 3 bases. The CDR3 sequence is CASSYWSGAGEETQYF. As DNA, the CDR3 is TGTGCCAGCAGTTACTGGTCAGGAGCGGGAGAAGAGACCCAGTACTTC.

This clonotype was observed a few times. The chain joins TRBV7-6 to TRBJ2-2, with 8 positions matching TRBD2. CDR1 is SGHVS, CDR2 FNYEAQ, per germline. With 6 bases clipped from V and 0 bases from J, the junction kept 6 bases outside the gene matches. The CDR3 spans 16 residues. CDR3 sequence: CASRKLAEANTGELFF. The CDR3 DNA reads as TGTGCCAGCAGAAAACTAGCGGAGGCGAACACCGGGGAGCTGTTTTTT.

The sample holds a few counts of this clonotype. The rearrangement joins TRBV5-1 to TRBJ2-5; tentative D call: TRBD1 (6 bases). The V gene's germline CDR1 is SGHRS and CDR2 YFSETQ. The CDR3 spans 15 residues. The V end was cut by 5 bases, the J end by 0 bases, with 14 bases between. As DNA, the CDR3 is TGCGCCAGCAGGTCCCGGGACACCAACCAAGAGACCCAGTACTTC. Translation gives CASRSRDTNQETQYF.

V and J are TRBV5-6 and TRBJ2-2, with a weak D call TRBD1 (5 bases). This CDR3 comprises 17 residues. The germline V gene encodes CDR1 SGHDT and CDR2 YYEEEE. Deletions cut 2 bases from V and 6 bases from J, with 20 bases between. The CDR3 region is CASSFYGAGTLAGELFF. Here the CDR3 DNA reads TGTGCCAGCAGCTTCTATGGGGCAGGCACCCTCGCCGGGGAGCTGTTTTTT.

This clonotype was seen a handful of times. V usage is TRBV7-9 and J usage is TRBJ2-5; either TRBD1 or TRBD2 may fit D (5 bases each). This CDR3 has 16 amino acids. V shed 4 bases and J shed 5 bases, with 20 bases lying between them. The germline gives CDR1 SEHNR, CDR2 FQNEAQ (reference sequence). The CDR3 bases are TGTGCCAGCAGCTACCCATCCGGGACGGAAAGGGAGACCCAGTACTTC. It is translated as CASSYPSGTERETQYF.

V is TRBV11-2 and J is TRBJ1-2; tentative D call: TRBD1 (6 bases). The germline CDR1 and CDR2 sequences are SGHAT and FQNNGV. This CDR3 is 14 amino acids long. V lost 1 base, J lost 4 bases, and 10 bases lay in between. CDR3 region: CASSLARGPYGYTF. CDR3 nucleotide sequence: TGTGCCAGCAGCTTAGCCAGGGGCCCCTATGGCTACACCTTC. Looking up the rest from reference TRBV11-2 and TRBJ1-2 gives the full variable domain: EAGVAQSPRYKIIEKRQSVAFWCNPISGHATLYWYQQILGQGPKLLIQFQNNGVVDDSQLPKDRFSAERLKGVDSTLKIQPAKLEDSAVYLCASSLARGPYGYTFGSGTRLTVV.

This clonotype was detected only a few times. The chain couples TRBV11-2 to TRBJ2-1; tentative D call: TRBD2 (6 bases). The CDR3 spans 17 residues. The V end lost 2 bases, the J end lost 5 bases, and 19 bases lay between the germline ends. Looked up from germline, CDR1 is SGHAT and CDR2 is FQNNGV. This chain's CDR3 is CASSLFVGTSRHNEQFF. Written as DNA, the CDR3 is TGTGCCAGCAGCTTATTCGTCGGGACTTCCAGACACAATGAGCAGTTCTTC.

This clonotype came up a few times. This CDR3 is CASRQGREETQYF. The CDR3 DNA reads TGTGCCAGCCGCCAGGGGCGGGAGGAGACCCAGTACTTC. The genes are TRBV6-5 and TRBJ2-5; maybe TRBD2 (7 bases). V was trimmed by 8 bases and J by 5 bases, leaving 15 bases between them. The CDR3 extends over 13 amino acids. Germline assignment: CDR1 MNHEY and CDR2 SVGAGI.

The J gene is TRBJ1-2, the V gene TRBV7-2; TRBD1 aligns across 9 bases. V lost 4 bases, J lost 8 bases, and 8 bases stayed unmatched. Germline CDR1 reads SGHTA; CDR2 reads FQGNSA. This CDR3 has 14 amino acids. The CDR3 loop is CASSSRTGAEGYTF. CDR3 in DNA: TGTGCCAGCAGCTCCCGGACAGGGGCAGAGGGCTACACCTTC.

This clonotype occurred a few times. This rearrangement joins TRBV7-6 to TRBJ2-1, with a possible D match to TRBD1 (5 bases). The CDR3 covers 15 residues. Germline V CDR1 and CDR2: SGHVS, FNYEAQ. Trimming took 4 bases from V and 9 from J, leaving 19 bases between them. The CDR3 protein is CASSSRGQGESEQFF. The DNA for the CDR3 is TGTGCCAGCAGCTCTCGAGGCCAAGGGGAATCTGAGCAGTTCTTC.

This clonotype has at least ten counts. The V call is TRBV7-9, the J call TRBJ2-1, with 9 bases lining up with TRBD2. This CDR3 contains 16 residues. CDR1 is SEHNR and CDR2 is FQNEAQ in the germline V gene (reference sequence). V dropped 0 bases and J dropped 1; count of bases not matched to a gene: 1. The CDR3 loop is CASSLASGGSYNEQFF. DNA for the CDR3: TGTGCCAGCAGCTTAGCTAGCGGGGGTTCCTACAATGAGCAGTTCTTC.

The chain is built from TRBV12-3 or TRBV12-4 and TRBJ2-7, with TRBD2 matching over 8 bases. The ends lost 1 base at V and 2 bases at J; junction bases unmatched: 4. The CDR3 covers 15 residues. The CDR3 here is CASSLERGPTYEQYF. The CDR3 DNA reads TGTGCCAGCAGTTTAGAGCGGGGGCCGACCTACGAGCAGTACTTC.

There are a few counts of this clonotype. The chain is built from TRBV5-1 and TRBJ2-1; D is ambiguous. Deletions cut 1 base from V and 6 bases from J, with 8 bases between. Looked up from germline, CDR1 is SGHRS and CDR2 is YFSETQ. CDR3 length equals 13 residues. The CDR3: CASSLTYSNEQFF. The CDR3 DNA reads as TGCGCCAGCAGCTTGACCTACTCCAATGAGCAGTTCTTC. The full variable domain, its missing parts supplied by reference TRBV5-1 and TRBJ2-1, is KAGVTQTPRYLIKTRGQQVTLSCSPISGHRSVSWYQQTPGQGLQFLFEYFSETQRNKGNFPGRFSGRQFSNSRSEMNVSTLELGDSALYLCASSLTYSNEQFFGPGTRLTVL.

The genes are TRBV27 and TRBJ2-7; 7 nucleotides align to TRBD1. The trim removed 4 bases at V and 2 bases at J, leaving 8 bases unmatched. Germline lookup yields CDR1 MNHEY and CDR2 SMNVEV (reference sequence). The CDR3 totals 15 residues. The CDR3 DNA follows: TGTGCCAGCAGTTCTAGACAGGGACCTACCTACGAGCAGTACTTC. Residues: CASSSRQGPTYEQYF.

The chain employs TRBV5-1 and TRBJ2-3; weak D call: TRBD1 (6 bases). With 0 bases removed from V and 8 bases from J, the gap between germline ends came to 16 bases. The V gene's germline CDR1 is SGHRS and CDR2 YFSETQ. This CDR3 contains 15 residues. The CDR3 DNA reads as TGCGCCAGCAGCTTGGCCGAACAGGGAAGGGCTACGCAGTATTTT. Translating it yields CASSLAEQGRATQYF. The whole variable domain, remainder taken from reference TRBV5-1 and TRBJ2-3, is KAGVTQTPRYLIKTRGQQVTLSCSPISGHRSVSWYQQTPGQGLQFLFEYFSETQRNKGNFPGRFSGRQFSNSRSEMNVSTLELGDSALYLCASSLAEQGRATQYFGPGTRLTVL.

This clonotype was seen a handful of times. V usage is TRBV7-2 and J usage is TRBJ1-3; tentatively, D is TRBD1 (6 bases). The CDR3 runs to 18 residues. V was cut by 4 bases and J by 0 bases, with 19 bases left in between. Germline V CDR1 and CDR2: SGHTA, FQGNSA. CDR3 nucleotide sequence: TGTGCCAGCAGCTCCAGGGGCTCAAAATACTTCTCTGGAAACACCATATATTTT. Amino acid sequence: CASSSRGSKYFSGNTIYF.